This T cell receptor (beta chain) was documented in a study of OX40 agonist ivuxolimab in advanced cancers. Overall study context: Ivuxolimab, an agonist antibody against OX40 (CD134), was given to patients. Study findings and constraints: The mean number of expanded clones was higher in CD8+ T cells than in CD4+.

Sequencing was performed with immunoSEQ multiplex PCR; in TCRdb, only in-frame clones are kept and a portion is missing. The table lists some 85,000 clones, around nine tenths of them singletons, with 0.24% in the top ten. It was autoimmune disease history or systemic immunosuppression that excluded patients. Turning to this clone: Its antigen is unidentified. Other DNA sequences of this sample code for an identical CDR3.

This CDR3 comprises 13 residues. Trimming at V came to 6 bases and at J to 4 bases, leaving 6 bases not matched to a gene. The germline V gene has CDR1 SGHTA and CDR2 FQGNSA. Specimen: CD4+ or CD8+ T cells sorted from blood, collected in a trial of the OX40 agonist ivuxolimab. The source of this sequence is an adult with an advanced solid tumor such as melanoma, head and neck, liver or kidney cancer. The chain joins TRBV7-2 to TRBJ2-7, with 7 bases fitting TRBD1. The CDR3 here is CASRTTGAYEQYF. CDR3 DNA sequence: TGTGCCAGCAGGACCACAGGGGCTTACGAGCAGTACTTC. The full variable domain, completed using reference TRBV7-2 and TRBJ2-7, is GAGVSQSPSNKVTEKGKDVELRCDPISGHTALYWYRQSLGQGLEFLIYFQGNSAPDKSGLPSDRFSAERTGGSVSTLTIQRTQQEDSAVYLCASRTTGAYEQYFGPGTRLTVT.